Shown below are 5 T cell receptor beta chains from a single sample sequenced in a study of CD8+CD57+ T cells in acquired aplastic anemia. Genomic DNA provided the template from which TCR beta VDJ and CDR3 profiles were obtained. In TCRdb, the reads were re-called with MiXCR into one record per CDR3 protein. The sample has around 150,000 distinct CDR3 sequences; 70% to 80% are singletons. Flow cytometry had shown expanded CD8+CD57+ cells in the patients chosen for sequencing. Input material: sorted CD4+, CD8+, or CD8+CD57+ T cells (not recorded which) from PBMCs. Source of these receptors: a human donor with aplastic anemia.

The V call is TRBV24-1, the J call TRBJ2-7; D might be TRBD1 (6 bases). V lost 7 bases and J lost 6, with 21 bases in between. This CDR3 is built from 15 residues. Germline V gene lookup returns CDR1 KGHDR and CDR2 SFDVKD. The CDR3 DNA sequence: TGTGCCACCAGGGAGATGGGACATAGGGCGGCCGAGCAGTACTTC. This codes for CATREMGHRAAEQYF.

The CDR3 region has the DNA TGTGCCAGTAGACGGACTAGCGGGGACTACGAGCAGTACTTC. Translation: CASRRTSGDYEQYF. The J gene is TRBJ2-7, the V gene TRBV19; TRBD2 matches at 12 bases. CDR1 is LNHDA and CDR2 is SQIVND in the germline V gene (reference sequence). With 6 bases clipped from V and 3 bases from J, the junction kept 3 bases outside the gene matches. There are 14 residues in the CDR3.

This chain uses TRBV20-1 with TRBJ2-7; possibly TRBD1 for D (6 bases). CDR3 length: 12 residues. Germline CDR1 DFQATT, CDR2 SNEGSKA (reference sequence). Between the trimmed V and J ends, which lost 7 bases and 0 bases, there was a span of 10 bases. The CDR3 sequence: CSGRDNSYEQYF. CDR3 nucleotides: TGCAGTGGCCGGGACAACTCCTACGAGCAGTACTTC.

The chain is built from TRBV12-5 and TRBJ1-5; D is possibly TRBD1 (5 bases). Germline V gene lookup returns CDR1 LGHNT and CDR2 FRNRAP. Between the trimmed V and J ends, which lost 1 base and 3 bases, there was a span of 16 bases. This CDR3 is 17 amino acids long. CDR3 region: CASGLDYIRDANQPQHF. DNA for the CDR3: TGTGCTAGTGGTTTGGATTATATCAGGGACGCCAATCAGCCCCAGCATTTT. Using reference TRBV12-5 and TRBJ1-5 for the parts outside the CDR3, the full variable domain is DARVTQTPRHKVTEMGQEVTMRCQPILGHNTVFWYRQTMMQGLELLAYFRNRAPLDDSGMPKDRFSAEMPDATLATLKIQPSEPRDSAVYFCASGLDYIRDANQPQHFGDGTRLSIL.

The sample holds many counts of this clonotype. The chain is built from TRBV6-5 and TRBJ1-2; the match to TRBD1 covers 10 bases. The CDR3 length is 14 residues. Germline loops: CDR1 MNHEY, CDR2 SVGAGI. The trim removed 3 bases at V and 4 bases at J, leaving 2 bases unmatched. CDR3 bases: TGTGCCAGCAGTTATGGGACAGGGGCCTATGGCTACACCTTC. Residues: CASSYGTGAYGYTF.